The count of the clone carrying this T cell receptor beta chain is one. The source of the sample is a study of T cells in Graves' hyperthyroidism and ophthalmopathy. RNA transcripts gave rise to amplified TCR beta CDR3 regions. During a first-round RT-PCR of the TCR CDR3, the HTBI primer set was used. TCRdb fed the multiplex PCR reads into MiXCR, producing one record per CDR3 protein. The profile covers approximately 520,000 distinct CDR3 sequences, with more than 20% appearing a single time and approximately 25% taken by the ten largest. This CDR3 spans 14 amino acids. V dropped 6 bases and J dropped 2 bases, with 11 bases sitting between them.

The receptor was derived from a man aged 18 to 30 with Graves' hyperthyroidism. The V gene is TRBV12-3 or TRBV12-4, the J gene TRBJ1-3; perhaps TRBD1 as D (6 bases). Sequenced material: blood. CDR3 DNA sequence: TGTGCCAGCAGCCTACGGGACACTGGAAACACCATATATTTT. Its protein product is CASSLRDTGNTIYF.